This T cell receptor beta chain was sequenced in a study of T cell responses to AZD1222 COVID-19 vaccine (dated by TCRdb to the early 2020s). Broadly, across the study: AZD1222 recipients whose second dose came at about 4 weeks and those whose second dose came at about 12 weeks were combined into one group, since spike-specific TCR depth and breadth did not differ between the two schedules. A total of roughly 240 trial participants underwent TCR sequencing, of whom roughly 210 received two doses of AZD1222 and 26 received two doses of the MenACWY control vaccine. Trial participants were enrolled by age into subgroups of 18-55, 56-69 and 70-plus years, and about 150, 27 and 61 TCR-sequenced participants, respectively, were included in these subgroups.

The CDR3 regions of human TCRbeta chains were analyzed by immunosequencing. Concerning the study's data processing: Repertoire TCRs were matched against a reference library of SARS-CoV-2-specific TCRs generated with the MIRA antigen-specificity platform. Breadth was defined as the fraction of unique TCRs that were SARS-CoV-2-associated. Depth was defined as the fraction of total T cells that were SARS-CoV-2-associated. Using the MIRA data, every spike-specific TCR was mapped to the spike region that the TCR reacted to and assigned to either a CD4 or a CD8 class. Log10-transformed breadth and depth values were compared by one-way ANOVA with Sidak's multiple comparisons tests. The table comes from immuneACCESS by way of TCRdb, which keeps in-frame sequences with V and J called. Part of the clones is missing from these tables; in studies checked, under half for an unresolved V gene and the rest for unknown reasons. V and J calls and clone size are copied from that table; D and trimming were computed from the DNA. This sample gives 150,000 to 200,000 clones in total; 85% to 95% of them show up just once. Roughly 9.2% of the sample is in the top ten clones.

Trimming leaves V shorter by 3 bases and J shorter by 3 bases, with the junction holding 8 bases beyond the gene matches. The germline V gene (reference sequence) yields DFQATT for CDR1 and SNEGSKA for CDR2. Including cysteine and phenylalanine, the CDR3 has 15 amino acids. The CDR3 DNA has 45 bases and is translated from base 1. The sample's time point, from its label and the paper: baseline before first vaccination. The vaccinee samples were drawn from two UK trials, COV001 and COV002, one of which was a single-blind randomized controlled phase 2/3 trial testing AZD1222 (ChAdOx1 nCoV-19) in healthy adults. For TCRbeta chain sequencing, PBMC samples from trial participants were taken at day 0 and at day 28 after the second dose. Overall study outcomes, separate from this receptor: Reportedly, almost half of the unique spike-specific TCRs recognized epitopes lying outside the regions that are mutated in the B.1.351 and B.1.1.7 variants. After two AZD1222 doses, spike-specific TCR breadth and depth were significantly higher than at day 0 and than in MenACWY recipients. Vaccine-associated CD4 TCRs spanned the whole spike protein, with dominant responses in regions 160-218 and 743-854. Because no day 14 peak-response samples were available, the repertoires could be characterized only after the peak T cell response. Conclusions about previously exposed vaccinees are limited because only a handful of AZD1222 recipients were SARS-CoV-2 seropositive at baseline. The 56-69-year group was small, and its depth increase did not reach significance, likely because of low power. Most participants were white British and females outnumbered males, and the authors suggested that clonal diversity may have been underestimated.

Remarks on this clone: Its antigen remains undetermined. Per-base qualities were not stored, and no clone one base away is much larger.

The V and J segments used are TRBV20-1 and TRBJ2-3, and TRBD2 aligns with 8 junction nucleotides. The TCR sequence derives from an adult in good health. Sequenced here: peripheral blood, sampled on day 0 of AZD1222 vaccination. CDR3 sequence: CSASPPGTSTDTQYF. The nucleotide sequence is TGCAGTGCTAGTCCCCCAGGGACTAGTACAGATACGCAGTATTTT.